These 18 T cell receptor beta chains were sequenced from one sample in a study of CD8+ T cells in alopecia areata. RNA extraction was followed by reverse transcription into cDNA, which acted as the sequencing template. Sequencing was performed with immunoSEQ multiplex PCR; in TCRdb, only in-frame clones are kept and a portion is missing. The sample contains 170,000 or so clones, around 50% of which appear only once. Treatment reported: oral pan-JAK inhibitor, 5-10 mg twice daily. Here the sequenced sample was CD8+ T cells sorted from blood, taken at week 24, from a patient treated with tofacitinib. These TCRs come from a human donor with alopecia areata.

CDR3 sequence: CAYSRGLEQYF. The CDR3 DNA follows: TGTGCCTACTCCCGGGGTCTTGAGCAGTACTTC. The chain has TRBV30 and TRBJ2-5, with D perhaps TRBD2 (5 bases). The germline V gene encodes CDR1 GTSNPN and CDR2 SVGIG (reference sequence). The CDR3 spans 11 residues. V lost 7 bases and J 11 bases, leaving 17 bases between the germline ends.

The chain joins TRBV27 to TRBJ1-1, with D uncertain. The CDR3 covers 13 residues. V gave up 5 bases and J gave up 1 base, with 8 bases separating them. Germline values: CDR1 MNHEY, CDR2 SMNVEV (reference sequence). The CDR3 loop is CASSHNKNTEAFF. The CDR3 bases are TGTGCCAGCAGTCATAATAAGAACACTGAAGCTTTCTTT.

This chain uses TRBV2 with TRBJ2-7, with D possibly TRBD1 on 5 matching bases. This CDR3 comprises 15 residues. Deletions cut 7 bases from V and 0 bases from J, with 16 bases between. CDR1 SNHLY and CDR2 FYNNEI come from the germline V gene. CDR3 in amino acids: CASNPRQGHSYEQYF. The CDR3 DNA follows: TGTGCCAGCAATCCCCGGCAGGGCCACTCCTACGAGCAGTACTTC. Using reference TRBV2 and TRBJ2-7 for the parts outside the CDR3, the full variable domain is EPEVTQTPSHQVTQMGQEVILRCVPISNHLYFYWYRQILGQKVEFLVSFYNNEISEKSEIFDDQFSVERPDGSNFTLKIRSTKLEDSAMYFCASNPRQGHSYEQYFGPGTRLTVT.

The chain couples TRBV5-1 to TRBJ1-1; D gene unclear. CDR3 length: 15 residues. Trimming removed 7 bases at V and 3 bases at J, with 19 bases between. Germline CDR1 SGHRS, CDR2 YFSETQ. CDR3 bases: TGCGCCAGCCCCCCTTTTTGGGGTTTGTACACTGAAGCTTTCTTT. Its protein is CASPPFWGLYTEAFF.

This rearrangement joins TRBV5-1 to TRBJ2-7; TRBD2 matches 8 bases. This CDR3 spans 14 amino acids. Losses at the gene ends were 7 bases for V and 6 bases for J; bases not matched to a gene: 12. CDR1 is SGHRS and CDR2 is YFSETQ in the germline V gene. CDR3 DNA sequence: TGCGCCAGCTCCCCGGCAGCGGGGGCTCGCGAGCAGTACTTC. This gives the protein CASSPAAGAREQYF.

The chain recombines TRBV5-6 with TRBJ2-3, with TRBD2 identical over 8 bases. Looked up from germline, CDR1 is SGHDT and CDR2 is YYEEEE. The CDR3 has 15 residues. J was trimmed by 4 bases and V by 1 base; bases with no gene match: 5. The chain's CDR3 is CASSLRGGSADTQYF. As DNA, the CDR3 is TGTGCCAGCAGCTTGCGCGGGGGGTCCGCAGATACGCAGTATTTT.

The chain couples TRBV29-1 to TRBJ2-2; D may be TRBD1 (6 bases). Germline V lookup: CDR1 SQVTM, CDR2 ANQGSEA. V was clipped by 4 bases and J by 2 bases, with 11 bases between them. The CDR3 covers 14 residues. The chain's CDR3 is CSVVQGRNTGELFF. As DNA, the CDR3 is TGCAGCGTTGTACAGGGACGTAACACCGGGGAGCTGTTTTTT.

The V gene is TRBV7-6, the J gene TRBJ2-3; 7 positions match TRBD2. Trimming removed 0 bases from V and 4 bases from J; junction bases left unmatched: 1. Germline CDR1 and CDR2: SGHVS and FNYEAQ. The CDR3 has 14 amino acids. The CDR3 DNA reads TGTGCCAGCAGCTTAGCGGGGGGGGCAGATACGCAGTATTTT. Amino acids: CASSLAGGADTQYF.

This clone was seen only a few times. CDR3 DNA: TGCAGCGTTGAAGATCGGGACAGGGGAGCTTTCTTT. This encodes CSVEDRDRGAFF. The gene calls are TRBV29-1 and TRBJ1-1; 10 bases are shared with TRBD1. CDR1 and CDR2 (germline): SQVTM, ANQGSEA. The CDR3 consists of 12 residues. V lost 0 bases and J lost 10; bases outside the gene matches: 2. Complete variable domain (other parts from reference TRBV29-1 and TRBJ1-1): SAVISQKPSRDICQRGTSLTIQCQVDSQVTMMFWYRQQPGQSLTLIATANQGSEATYESGFVIDKFPISRPNLTFSTLTVSNMSPEDSSIYLCSVEDRDRGAFFGQGTRLTVV.

This clone appeared a few times. CDR3 bases: TGTGCCAGCAGTGAATGGGATGAGAACAAGGAAGCTTTCTTT. Amino acids: CASSEWDENKEAFF. The chain has TRBV25-1 and TRBJ1-1, with D hard to call. This CDR3 has 14 amino acids. The germline V and J ends were trimmed by 1 base and 8 bases, with 14 bases remaining between them. The germline gives CDR1 MGHDK, CDR2 SYGVNS.

The V gene is TRBV5-4, the J gene TRBJ2-7; no reliable D call. This CDR3 is built from 10 residues. The V end was cut by 7 bases, the J end by 6 bases, with 8 bases between. Germline loops: CDR1 SGHNT, CDR2 YYREEE (reference sequence). In nucleotides, the CDR3 is TGTGCCAGCGGCACAGCCGAGCAGTACTTC. Amino acids: CASGTAEQYF.

The chain uses TRBV6-5 and TRBJ2-7; D is uncertain. The ends were cut back, 6 bases at V and 3 bases at J, with 12 bases in the middle. Looked up from germline, CDR1 is MNHEY and CDR2 is SVGAGI. The CDR3 extends over 13 amino acids. CDR3 DNA: TGTGCCAGCAGGGATTATAGGCACTACGAGCAGTACTTC. It is translated as CASRDYRHYEQYF.

The V and J genes are TRBV11-3 and TRBJ2-5, with D perhaps being TRBD1 or TRBD2 (6 bases each). Trimming pared 3 bases from V and 5 bases from J, leaving 22 bases between. Germline V gives CDR1 SGHNT, CDR2 YENEEA. This CDR3 comprises 17 residues. CDR3 bases: TGTGCCAGCAGCTTCCAACTTCGGCAACGAGGGGGGGAGACCCAGTACTTC. It translates to CASSFQLRQRGGETQYF.

The chain recombines TRBV27 with TRBJ1-2; the match to TRBD1 covers 7 bases. This CDR3 is built from 13 residues. Trimming took 0 bases from V and 7 from J; bases not matched to a gene: 2. CDR1 and CDR2 from the germline V gene are MNHEY and SMNVEV (reference sequence). The CDR3 bases are TGTGCCAGCAGTTTATCCGGGACAGTTGGCTACACCTTC. Protein sequence: CASSLSGTVGYTF.

The chain employs TRBV29-1 and TRBJ2-4; TRBD1 is a possible D gene (7 bases). Looked up from germline, CDR1 is SQVTM and CDR2 is ANQGSEA. Trimming took off 5 bases at V and 0 bases at J, with 26 bases between the two ends. This CDR3 contains 19 residues. The CDR3 nucleotides are TGCAGCGTTCTGTGGCGGGGACAGCAGCTTGTTCTAGCCAAAAACATTCAGTACTTC. It encodes CSVLWRGQQLVLAKNIQYF.

This chain joins TRBV13 and TRBJ2-5; 14 bases match TRBD2. The trim removed 4 bases at V and 4 bases at J, leaving 5 bases unmatched. The CDR3 covers 16 residues. CDR1 is PRHDT and CDR2 is FYEKMQ in the germline V gene (reference sequence). The CDR3 is CASSSRLAGGRETQYF. CDR3 DNA: TGTGCCAGCAGCTCGAGACTAGCGGGGGGGCGAGAGACCCAGTACTTC.

This clone was detected once. This chain connects TRBV9 to TRBJ2-6; tentatively, D is TRBD2 (5 bases). Germline values: CDR1 SGDLS, CDR2 YYNGEE. Trimming took 6 bases from V and 0 from J, leaving 7 bases between them. The CDR3 is 14 amino acids. The CDR3 here is CASTGSSGANVLTF. The CDR3 DNA reads TGTGCCAGCACGGGAAGCTCTGGGGCCAACGTCCTGACTTTC.

This sequence joins TRBV11-2 and TRBJ2-5, with TRBD1 identical over 8 bases. With V trimmed by 5 bases and J by 2 bases, 7 bases remained unmatched. Germline CDR1 reads SGHAT; CDR2 reads FQNNGV. The CDR3 sequence is 15 residues long. The CDR3 is CASSLVRTGQETQYF. In nucleotides, the CDR3 is TGTGCCAGCAGCCTTGTGAGGACAGGGCAAGAGACCCAGTACTTC.